This TCR beta chain is drawn from a study of cytomegalovirus exposure and HLA in healthy donors. Study outcomes and limitations: Most sequenced TCRs were rare (though some public TCRs occurred in many donors).

As for this clone: Antigen: not known.

This CDR3 is built from 14 residues. CDR1 is LNHDA and CDR2 is SQIVND in the germline V gene (reference sequence). V dropped 4 bases and J dropped 7 bases, with 15 bases sitting between them. Healthy bone marrow donors made up the cohort. Both 60 Vbeta primers and 13 Jbeta primers went into the PCR. As handled by the study authors: Unique TCR beta chains totaled some 80 million in a later count, with around 11 million of them shared. The method was immunoSEQ multiplex PCR; TCRdb's version includes in-frame clones alone and lacks a portion of them. V, J and clone size were drawn from that table, and D and trimming were deduced from the DNA. Of roughly 70,000 clones listed, around three quarters were seen once; the top ten hold around 6.3%.

V gene TRBV19 combines with J gene TRBJ2-3; possible D gene TRBD2, 6 bases. Sequencing was carried out using PBMCs. The TCR originated in a man over 45 in good health and CMV-seronegative. DNA of the CDR3: TGTGCCAGTAGTAGGGACTCCACCCTGTATACGCAGTATTTT. The encoded protein is CASSRDSTLYTQYF.